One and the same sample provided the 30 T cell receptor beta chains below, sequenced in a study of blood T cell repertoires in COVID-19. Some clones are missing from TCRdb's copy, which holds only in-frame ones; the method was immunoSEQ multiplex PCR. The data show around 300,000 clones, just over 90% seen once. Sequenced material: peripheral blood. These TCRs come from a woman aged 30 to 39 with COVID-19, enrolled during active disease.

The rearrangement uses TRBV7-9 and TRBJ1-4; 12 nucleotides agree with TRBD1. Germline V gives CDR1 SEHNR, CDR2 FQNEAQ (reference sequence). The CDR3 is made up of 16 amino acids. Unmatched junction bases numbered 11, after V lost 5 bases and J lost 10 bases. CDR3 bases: TGTGCCAGCAGCCCGGGGGACAGGGGGCCTGCCGGAAAACTGTTTTTT. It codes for CASSPGDRGPAGKLFF.

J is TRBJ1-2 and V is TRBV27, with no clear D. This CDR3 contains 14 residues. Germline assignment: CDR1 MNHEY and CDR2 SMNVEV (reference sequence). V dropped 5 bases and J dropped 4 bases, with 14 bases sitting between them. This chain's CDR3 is CASSADRSGYGYTF. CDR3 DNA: TGTGCCAGCAGTGCCGATCGGTCCGGCTATGGCTACACCTTC.

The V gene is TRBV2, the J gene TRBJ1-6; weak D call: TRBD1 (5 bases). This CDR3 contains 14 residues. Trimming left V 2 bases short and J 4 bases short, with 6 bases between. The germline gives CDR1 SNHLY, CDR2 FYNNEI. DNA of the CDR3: TGTGCCAGCAGTGAACAGGGTTATAATTCACCCCTCCACTTT. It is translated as CASSEQGYNSPLHF. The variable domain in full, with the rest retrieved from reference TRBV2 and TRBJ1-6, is EPEVTQTPSHQVTQMGQEVILRCVPISNHLYFYWYRQILGQKVEFLVSFYNNEISEKSEIFDDQFSVERPDGSNFTLKIRSTKLEDSAMYFCASSEQGYNSPLHFGNGTRLTVT.

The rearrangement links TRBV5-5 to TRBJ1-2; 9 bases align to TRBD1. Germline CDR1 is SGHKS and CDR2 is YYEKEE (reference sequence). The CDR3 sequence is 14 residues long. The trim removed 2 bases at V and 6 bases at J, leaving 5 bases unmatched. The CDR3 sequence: CASSFEGTGNGYTF. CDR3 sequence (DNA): TGTGCCAGCAGCTTCGAAGGGACAGGGAATGGCTACACCTTC.

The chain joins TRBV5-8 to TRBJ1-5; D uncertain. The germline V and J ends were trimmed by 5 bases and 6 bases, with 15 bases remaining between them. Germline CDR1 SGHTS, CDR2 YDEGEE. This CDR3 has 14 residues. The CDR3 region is CASRMGHPTQPQHF. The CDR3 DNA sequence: TGTGCCAGCAGAATGGGCCACCCGACTCAGCCCCAGCATTTT.

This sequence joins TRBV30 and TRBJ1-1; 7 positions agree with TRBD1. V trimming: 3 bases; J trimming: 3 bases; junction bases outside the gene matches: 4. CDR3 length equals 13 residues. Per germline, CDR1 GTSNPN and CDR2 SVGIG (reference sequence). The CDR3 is CAWSPRGYTEAFF. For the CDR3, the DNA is TGTGCCTGGAGCCCCAGGGGGTACACTGAAGCTTTCTTT.

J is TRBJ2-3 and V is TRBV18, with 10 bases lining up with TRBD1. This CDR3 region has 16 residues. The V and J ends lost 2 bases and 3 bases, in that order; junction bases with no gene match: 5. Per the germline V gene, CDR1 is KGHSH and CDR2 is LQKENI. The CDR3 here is CASSPDRGLGTDTQYF. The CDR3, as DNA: TGTGCCAGCTCACCAGACAGGGGGCTGGGTACAGATACGCAGTATTTT.

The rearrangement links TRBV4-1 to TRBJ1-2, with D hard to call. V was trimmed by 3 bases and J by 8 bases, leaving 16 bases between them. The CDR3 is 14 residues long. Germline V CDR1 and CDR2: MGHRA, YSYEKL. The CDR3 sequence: CASSHPVTSEGYTF. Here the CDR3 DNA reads TGCGCCAGCAGCCACCCGGTAACAAGCGAAGGCTACACCTTC.

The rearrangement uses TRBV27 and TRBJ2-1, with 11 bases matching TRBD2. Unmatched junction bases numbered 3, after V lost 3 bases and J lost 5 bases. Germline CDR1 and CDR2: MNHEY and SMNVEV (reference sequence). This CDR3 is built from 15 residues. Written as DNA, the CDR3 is TGTGCCAGCAGTTTGGGGACTAGCGGTAACAATGAGCAGTTCTTC. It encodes CASSLGTSGNNEQFF.

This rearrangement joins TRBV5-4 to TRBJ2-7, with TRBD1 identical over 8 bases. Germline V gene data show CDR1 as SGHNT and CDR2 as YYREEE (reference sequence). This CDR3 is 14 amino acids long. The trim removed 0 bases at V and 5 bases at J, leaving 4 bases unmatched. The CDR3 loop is CASSLDRGTDEQYF. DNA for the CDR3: TGTGCCAGCAGCTTGGACAGGGGGACGGACGAGCAGTACTTC.

CDR3 residues: CASSLVGGGTEAFF. CDR3 in DNA: TGTGCCAGCAGCTTAGTCGGGGGTGGTACTGAAGCTTTCTTT. The chain joins TRBV7-9 to TRBJ1-1; maybe TRBD1 (5 bases). CDR1 is SEHNR and CDR2 is FQNEAQ in the germline V gene (reference sequence). V lost 1 base, J lost 5 bases, and 11 bases lay in between. The CDR3 contains 14 residues.

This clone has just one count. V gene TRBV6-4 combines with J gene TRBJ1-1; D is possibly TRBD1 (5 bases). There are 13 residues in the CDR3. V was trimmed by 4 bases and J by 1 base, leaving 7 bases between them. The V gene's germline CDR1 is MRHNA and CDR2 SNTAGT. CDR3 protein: CASSVGQNTEAFF. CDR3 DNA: TGTGCCAGCAGTGTAGGACAGAACACTGAAGCTTTCTTT.

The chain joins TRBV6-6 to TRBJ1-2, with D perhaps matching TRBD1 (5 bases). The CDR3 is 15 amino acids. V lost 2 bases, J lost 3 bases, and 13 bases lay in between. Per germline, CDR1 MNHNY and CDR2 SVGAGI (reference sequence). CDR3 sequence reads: CASSYGGWEDYGYTF. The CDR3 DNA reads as TGTGCCAGCAGTTACGGGGGGTGGGAGGACTATGGCTACACCTTC.

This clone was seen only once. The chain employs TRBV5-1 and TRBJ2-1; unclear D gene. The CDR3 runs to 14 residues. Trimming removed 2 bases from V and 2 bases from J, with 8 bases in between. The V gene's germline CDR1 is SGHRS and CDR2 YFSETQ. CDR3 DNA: TGCGCCAGCAGCTTTTACACAACCTACAATGAGCAGTTCTTC. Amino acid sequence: CASSFYTTYNEQFF.

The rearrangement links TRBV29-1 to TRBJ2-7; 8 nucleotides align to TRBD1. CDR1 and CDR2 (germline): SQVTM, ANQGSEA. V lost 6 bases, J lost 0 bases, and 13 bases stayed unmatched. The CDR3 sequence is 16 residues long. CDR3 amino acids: CSVTGQGKGDSYEQYF. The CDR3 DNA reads TGCAGCGTAACTGGACAGGGCAAGGGTGACTCCTACGAGCAGTACTTC.

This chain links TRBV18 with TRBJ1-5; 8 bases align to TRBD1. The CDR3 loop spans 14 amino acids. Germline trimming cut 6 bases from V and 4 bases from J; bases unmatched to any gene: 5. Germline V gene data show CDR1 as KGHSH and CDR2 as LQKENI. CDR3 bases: TGTGCCAGCTCCCGACAGGGGCAAAATCAGCCCCAGCATTTT. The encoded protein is CASSRQGQNQPQHF.

CDR3 DNA: TGCAGCGTTGAAGAGAGCGGCGGGATAGGAGATACGCAGTATTTT. It codes for CSVEESGGIGDTQYF. The genes are TRBV29-1 and TRBJ2-3; TRBD2 is a possible D gene (6 bases). V gave up 0 bases and J gave up 5 bases, with 15 bases separating them. The CDR3 sequence is 15 residues long. The germline gives CDR1 SQVTM, CDR2 ANQGSEA.

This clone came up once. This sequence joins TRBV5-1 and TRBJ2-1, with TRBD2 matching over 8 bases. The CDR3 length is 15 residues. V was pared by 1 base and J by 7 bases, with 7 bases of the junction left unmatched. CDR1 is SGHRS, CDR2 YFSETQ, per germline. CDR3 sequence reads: CASSLPGTRSNEQFF. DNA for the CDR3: TGCGCCAGCAGCTTGCCCGGGACTAGAAGTAATGAGCAGTTCTTC.

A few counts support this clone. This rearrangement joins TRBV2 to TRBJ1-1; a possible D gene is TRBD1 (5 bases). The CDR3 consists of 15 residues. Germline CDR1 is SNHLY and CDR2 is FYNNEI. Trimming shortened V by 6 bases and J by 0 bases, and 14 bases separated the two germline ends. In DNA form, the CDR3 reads TGTGCCAGCAGCCTGATGCGGGGGGTGAACACTGAAGCTTTCTTT. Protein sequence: CASSLMRGVNTEAFF.

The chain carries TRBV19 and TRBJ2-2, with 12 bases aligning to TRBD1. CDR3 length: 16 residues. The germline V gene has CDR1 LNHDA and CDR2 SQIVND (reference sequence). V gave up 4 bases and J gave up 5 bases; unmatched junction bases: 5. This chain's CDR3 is CASSRGQGAGTGELFF. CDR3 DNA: TGTGCCAGTAGTAGGGGACAGGGGGCGGGTACCGGGGAGCTGTTTTTT.

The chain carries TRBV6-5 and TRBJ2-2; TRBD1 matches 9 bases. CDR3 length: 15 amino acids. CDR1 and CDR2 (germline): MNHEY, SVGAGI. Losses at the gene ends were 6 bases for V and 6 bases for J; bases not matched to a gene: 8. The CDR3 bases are TGTGCCAGCAGGGACGTCGGGACAGGGTCCGGGGAGCTGTTTTTT. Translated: CASRDVGTGSGELFF.

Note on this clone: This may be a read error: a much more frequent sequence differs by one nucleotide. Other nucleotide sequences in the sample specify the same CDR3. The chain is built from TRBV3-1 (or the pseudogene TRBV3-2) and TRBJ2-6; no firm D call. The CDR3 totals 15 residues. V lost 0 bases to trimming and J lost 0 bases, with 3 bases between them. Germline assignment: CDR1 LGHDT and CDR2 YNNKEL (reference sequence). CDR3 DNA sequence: TGTGCCAGCAGCCAAGATAGCTCTGGGGCCAACGTCCTGACTTTC. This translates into CASSQDSSGANVLTF.

The chain's CDR3 is CASSSGQGETEAFF. The CDR3 nucleotides read TGTGCCAGCAGTTCGGGACAGGGGGAAACTGAAGCTTTCTTT. The genes are TRBV11-1 and TRBJ1-1; 11 nucleotides agree with TRBD1. CDR1 and CDR2 (germline): SGHAT, FQDESV (reference sequence). The CDR3 extends over 14 amino acids. The V gene end was trimmed by 6 bases and the J gene end by 5 bases; junction bases not matched to a gene: 5.

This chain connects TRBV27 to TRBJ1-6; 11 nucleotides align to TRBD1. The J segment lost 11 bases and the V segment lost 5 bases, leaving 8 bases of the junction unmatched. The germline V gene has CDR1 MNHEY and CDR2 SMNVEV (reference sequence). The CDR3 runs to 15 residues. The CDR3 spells CASSPRTGGSPPLHF. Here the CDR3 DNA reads TGTGCCAGCAGTCCCCGGACAGGGGGCTCCCCACCCCTCCACTTT.

CDR3 nucleotides: TGTGCCAGCTCGGGACAGGGAGCAAACACTGAAGCTTTCTTT. This encodes CASSGQGANTEAFF. The gene calls are TRBV18 and TRBJ1-1, with 9 nucleotides matching TRBD1. CDR1 is KGHSH and CDR2 is LQKENI in the germline V gene. Trimming removed 6 bases from V and 2 bases from J; junction bases left unmatched: 4. The CDR3 loop spans 14 amino acids.

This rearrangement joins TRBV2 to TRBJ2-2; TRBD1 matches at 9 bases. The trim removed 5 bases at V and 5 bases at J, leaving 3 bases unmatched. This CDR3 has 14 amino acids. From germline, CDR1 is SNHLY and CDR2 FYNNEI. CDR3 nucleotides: TGTGCCAGCAGTTTGACAGGGGGAACCGGGGAGCTGTTTTTT. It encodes CASSLTGGTGELFF.

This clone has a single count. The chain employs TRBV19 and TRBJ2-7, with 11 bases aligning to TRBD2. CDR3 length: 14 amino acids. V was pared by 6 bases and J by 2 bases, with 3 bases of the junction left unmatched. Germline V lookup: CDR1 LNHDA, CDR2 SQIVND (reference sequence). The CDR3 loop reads CASSLTSGTYEQYF. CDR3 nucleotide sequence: TGTGCCAGTAGCTTGACTAGCGGGACCTACGAGCAGTACTTC.

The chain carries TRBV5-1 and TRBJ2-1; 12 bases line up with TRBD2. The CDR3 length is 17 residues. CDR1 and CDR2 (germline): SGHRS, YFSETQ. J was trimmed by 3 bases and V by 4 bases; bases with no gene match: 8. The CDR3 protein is CASSTETSGRVYNEQFF. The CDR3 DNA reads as TGCGCCAGCAGCACAGAGACTAGCGGGAGAGTCTACAATGAGCAGTTCTTC.

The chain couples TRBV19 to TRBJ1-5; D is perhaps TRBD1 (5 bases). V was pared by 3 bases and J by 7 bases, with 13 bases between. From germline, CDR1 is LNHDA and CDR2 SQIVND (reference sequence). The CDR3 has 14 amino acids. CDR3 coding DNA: TGTGCCAGTAGTATGGGGGGAAGGGGCCAGCCCCAGCATTTT. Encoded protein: CASSMGGRGQPQHF.

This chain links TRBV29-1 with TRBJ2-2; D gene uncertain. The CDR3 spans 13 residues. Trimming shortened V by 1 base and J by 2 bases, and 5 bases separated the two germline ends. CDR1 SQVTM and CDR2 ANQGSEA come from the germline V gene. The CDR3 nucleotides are TGCAGCGTTGAAGTCCTTAACACCGGGGAGCTGTTTTTT. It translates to CSVEVLNTGELFF.